These T cell receptor beta chains were read from a single sample in a study. TCRdb analysed the multiplex PCR reads with MiXCR anew, one entry per CDR3 protein. The data contain 1,500 to 2,500 distinct CDR3 sequences, about 1.2% of them singletons. Sequenced input: naive CD4+ T cells sorted from blood. The receptors here all came from a female donor with breast cancer. Each CDR3 is given with its conserved first and last residue. D genes are given only for firm matches. Clone size, where shown, is once, few, many, or a class for clones that have expanded.

j_gene: TRBJ1-2
abundance: medium-sized
d_gene: TRBD1
v_gene: TRBV12-3/TRBV12-4
CDR3nt: TGTGCCAGCAGCTCCAGAGCTGGACAGGAGAGAGGCTACACCTTC
CDR3aa: CASSSRAGQERGYTF

j_gene: TRBJ1-2
abundance: many
d_gene: .
v_gene: TRBV12-3/TRBV12-4
CDR3nt: TGTGCCAGCAGTTCTCGGACAGCCGGCTACACCTTC
CDR3aa: CASSSRTAGYTF

j_gene: TRBJ1-2
abundance: medium-sized
d_gene: .
v_gene: TRBV12-3/TRBV12-4
CDR3nt: TGTGCCAGCAGTTCTCGGACTGCCTCTTACGGCTACACCTTC
CDR3aa: CASSSRTASYGYTF

j_gene: TRBJ1-2
abundance: large
d_gene: .
v_gene: TRBV12-3/TRBV12-4
CDR3nt: TGTGCCAGCAGTTTAGGGTATGGCTACACCTTC
CDR3aa: CASSLGYGYTF

j_gene: TRBJ1-2
abundance: few
d_gene: TRBD1
v_gene: TRBV12-3/TRBV12-4
CDR3nt: TGTGCCAGCAGTCCCGGACAGGGATCAAACTATGGCTACACCTTC
CDR3aa: CASSPGQGSNYGYTF

j_gene: TRBJ1-2
abundance: few
d_gene: .
v_gene: TRBV12-3/TRBV12-4
CDR3nt: TGTGCCAGCAGTCCGTCCATCTATGGCTACACCTTC
CDR3aa: CASSPSIYGYTF

j_gene: TRBJ1-2
abundance: medium-sized
d_gene: .
v_gene: TRBV12-3/TRBV12-4
CDR3nt: TGTGCCAGCAGTTTAAGGAGTCAGACCTATGGCTACACCTTC
CDR3aa: CASSLRSQTYGYTF

j_gene: TRBJ1-2
abundance: medium-sized
d_gene: .
v_gene: TRBV12-3/TRBV12-4
CDR3nt: TGTGCCAGCAGTTTGAACAGCTTGGCGGGCTATGGCTACACCTTC
CDR3aa: CASSLNSLAGYGYTF

j_gene: TRBJ1-2
abundance: medium-sized
d_gene: TRBD1
v_gene: TRBV12-3/TRBV12-4
CDR3nt: TGTGCCAGCAGTTTCCGGGACAGCTATGGCTACACCTTC
CDR3aa: CASSFRDSYGYTF

j_gene: TRBJ1-2
abundance: medium-sized
d_gene: .
v_gene: TRBV12-3/TRBV12-4
CDR3nt: TGTGCCAGCACCGAGGCGCCGAACTATGGCTACACCTTC
CDR3aa: CASTEAPNYGYTF

j_gene: TRBJ1-2
abundance: few
d_gene: .
v_gene: TRBV12-3/TRBV12-4
CDR3nt: TGTGCCAGCAGTCCGTCCATTGGTAATAACTATGGCTACACCTTC
CDR3aa: CASSPSIGNNYGYTF

j_gene: TRBJ1-2
abundance: medium-sized
d_gene: .
v_gene: TRBV12-3/TRBV12-4
CDR3nt: TGTGCCAGCAGTGCTCGAGAGCAAGGCTACACCTTC
CDR3aa: CASSAREQGYTF

j_gene: TRBJ1-2
abundance: medium-sized
d_gene: .
v_gene: TRBV12-3/TRBV12-4
CDR3nt: TGTGCCAGCAGCCTCACATGGAACTATGGCTACACCTTC
CDR3aa: CASSLTWNYGYTF

j_gene: TRBJ1-2
abundance: medium-sized
d_gene: .
v_gene: TRBV12-3/TRBV12-4
CDR3nt: TGTGCCAGCAGTTTGGTGACTTCATATGGCTACACCTTC
CDR3aa: CASSLVTSYGYTF

j_gene: TRBJ1-2
abundance: medium-sized
d_gene: .
v_gene: TRBV12-3/TRBV12-4
CDR3nt: TGTGCCAGCAGTGTATCCCTCCTCAGGCCTTCCGTAGGCTACACCTTC
CDR3aa: CASSVSLLRPSVGYTF

j_gene: TRBJ1-2
abundance: large
d_gene: .
v_gene: TRBV12-3/TRBV12-4
CDR3nt: TGTGCCAGCAGTTTATGGGTTGAGGATGGCTACACCTTC
CDR3aa: CASSLWVEDGYTF

j_gene: TRBJ1-2
abundance: medium-sized
d_gene: .
v_gene: TRBV12-3/TRBV12-4
CDR3nt: TGTGCCAGCAGTTCGAGACTGTTCTATGGCTACACCTTC
CDR3aa: CASSSRLFYGYTF

j_gene: TRBJ1-2
abundance: many
d_gene: .
v_gene: TRBV12-3/TRBV12-4
CDR3nt: TGTGCCAGCACCCGCGGATATGGCTACACCTTC
CDR3aa: CASTRGYGYTF

j_gene: TRBJ1-2
abundance: medium-sized
d_gene: .
v_gene: TRBV12-3/TRBV12-4
CDR3nt: TGTGCCAGCAGTTTAGGACAGAGGTCCTATGGCTACACCTTC
CDR3aa: CASSLGQRSYGYTF

j_gene: TRBJ1-2
abundance: few
d_gene: .
v_gene: TRBV12-3/TRBV12-4
CDR3nt: TGTGCCAGCAGTCGTTCGCTCTATGGCTACACCTTC
CDR3aa: CASSRSLYGYTF

j_gene: TRBJ1-2
abundance: .
d_gene: .
v_gene: TRBV12-3/TRBV12-4
CDR3nt: TGTGCCAGCAGTTTAGGAGTCAGGGAGTCTGGCTACACCTTC
CDR3aa: CASSLGVRESGYTF

j_gene: TRBJ1-2
abundance: large
d_gene: .
v_gene: TRBV12-3/TRBV12-4
CDR3nt: TGTGCCAGCGGGTTAGAACAGGCCAACACCTTC
CDR3aa: CASGLEQANTF

j_gene: TRBJ1-2
abundance: .
d_gene: .
v_gene: TRBV12-3/TRBV12-4
CDR3nt: TGTACCAGCAGAAGACTCGGGCCCGGCTATGGCTACACCTTC
CDR3aa: CTSRRLGPGYGYTF

j_gene: TRBJ1-2
abundance: medium-sized
d_gene: .
v_gene: TRBV12-3/TRBV12-4
CDR3nt: TGTGCCAGCAGTTTGAGAGGGCACTATGGCTACACCTTC
CDR3aa: CASSLRGHYGYTF

j_gene: TRBJ1-2
abundance: medium-sized
d_gene: .
v_gene: TRBV12-3/TRBV12-4
CDR3nt: TGTGCCAGCAGTCTAGCTAGTCTGGGCTATGGCTACACCTTC
CDR3aa: CASSLASLGYGYTF

j_gene: TRBJ1-2
abundance: medium-sized
d_gene: TRBD1
v_gene: TRBV12-3/TRBV12-4
CDR3nt: TGTGCCAGCAGGGTGGACAGGTTCAACTATGGCTACACCTTC
CDR3aa: CASRVDRFNYGYTF

j_gene: TRBJ1-2
abundance: many
d_gene: .
v_gene: TRBV12-3/TRBV12-4
CDR3nt: TGTGCCAGCAGTTTATCCGGCGGCGGCTACACCTTC
CDR3aa: CASSLSGGGYTF

j_gene: TRBJ1-2
abundance: hyperexpanded
d_gene: .
v_gene: TRBV12-3/TRBV12-4
CDR3nt: TGTGCCAGCAGACCCACGGACTCTCCCTACTATGGCTACACCTTC
CDR3aa: CASRPTDSPYYGYTF

j_gene: TRBJ1-2
abundance: many
d_gene: .
v_gene: TRBV12-3/TRBV12-4
CDR3nt: TGTGCCAGCAGTTTATTGGACGTCGTCTATGGCTACACCTTC
CDR3aa: CASSLLDVVYGYTF

j_gene: TRBJ1-2
abundance: medium-sized
d_gene: .
v_gene: TRBV12-3/TRBV12-4
CDR3nt: TGTGCCAGCAGTTCCCGGGACTCTGAAGGCTACACCTTC
CDR3aa: CASSSRDSEGYTF

j_gene: TRBJ1-2
abundance: .
d_gene: .
v_gene: TRBV12-3/TRBV12-4
CDR3nt: TGTGCCAGCGGCTACAGGGCTAACTATGGCTACACCTTC
CDR3aa: CASGYRANYGYTF

j_gene: TRBJ1-2
abundance: medium-sized
d_gene: .
v_gene: TRBV12-3/TRBV12-4
CDR3nt: TGTGCCAGCAGTTTAGCGACTCCTTATGGCTACACCTTC
CDR3aa: CASSLATPYGYTF

j_gene: TRBJ1-2
abundance: medium-sized
d_gene: .
v_gene: TRBV12-3/TRBV12-4
CDR3nt: TGTGCCAGCAGTTTACCCAGGACATACTATGGCTACACCTTC
CDR3aa: CASSLPRTYYGYTF

j_gene: TRBJ1-2
abundance: medium-sized
d_gene: .
v_gene: TRBV12-3/TRBV12-4
CDR3nt: TGTGCCAGCAGTTTATCCAGAAGCTATGGCTACACCTTC
CDR3aa: CASSLSRSYGYTF

j_gene: TRBJ1-2
abundance: large
d_gene: .
v_gene: TRBV12-3/TRBV12-4
CDR3nt: TGTGCCAGCAGCTCGGGACTGGCTAACTATGGCTACACCTTC
CDR3aa: CASSSGLANYGYTF

j_gene: TRBJ1-2
abundance: large
d_gene: TRBD1
v_gene: TRBV12-3/TRBV12-4
CDR3nt: TGTGCCAGCAGTCTAATCGGACAGGGCTTGGATGGCTACACCTTC
CDR3aa: CASSLIGQGLDGYTF

j_gene: TRBJ1-2
abundance: many
d_gene: .
v_gene: TRBV12-3/TRBV12-4
CDR3nt: TGTGCCAGCAGTTTAGCGCTTGGGTCAGGACATGGCTACACCTTC
CDR3aa: CASSLALGSGHGYTF

j_gene: TRBJ1-2
abundance: medium-sized
d_gene: .
v_gene: TRBV12-3/TRBV12-4
CDR3nt: TGTGCCAGCAGTTCCGATACAGGGAGATACTATGGCTACACCTTC
CDR3aa: CASSSDTGRYYGYTF

j_gene: TRBJ1-2
abundance: large
d_gene: .
v_gene: TRBV12-3/TRBV12-4
CDR3nt: TGTGCCAGCAGTTTATTGGGCCAGGAGGTCTATGGCTACACCTTC
CDR3aa: CASSLLGQEVYGYTF

j_gene: TRBJ1-2
abundance: medium-sized
d_gene: TRBD1
v_gene: TRBV12-3/TRBV12-4
CDR3nt: TGTGCCAGCACCCTAATGGGACAGGGCGGCGGCTACACCTTC
CDR3aa: CASTLMGQGGGYTF

j_gene: TRBJ1-2
abundance: medium-sized
d_gene: .
v_gene: TRBV12-3/TRBV12-4
CDR3nt: TGTGCCAGCAGTGAAGAGGTCTTCGGCTACACCTTC
CDR3aa: CASSEEVFGYTF

j_gene: TRBJ1-2
abundance: medium-sized
d_gene: .
v_gene: TRBV12-3/TRBV12-4
CDR3nt: TGTGCCAGCAGTGATACGACCTCCTCCGCCTACTATGGCTACACCTTC
CDR3aa: CASSDTTSSAYYGYTF

j_gene: TRBJ1-2
abundance: .
d_gene: .
v_gene: TRBV12-3/TRBV12-4
CDR3nt: TGTGCCAGCAGGACCGACAGGACGAACTATGGCTACACCTTC
CDR3aa: CASRTDRTNYGYTF

j_gene: TRBJ1-2
abundance: medium-sized
d_gene: .
v_gene: TRBV12-3/TRBV12-4
CDR3nt: TGTGCCAGCAGCCATCAGAGACAGAAGAACTATGGCTACACCTTC
CDR3aa: CASSHQRQKNYGYTF

j_gene: TRBJ1-2
abundance: medium-sized
d_gene: .
v_gene: TRBV12-3/TRBV12-4
CDR3nt: TGTGCCAGCAGTTTCAGAGGTCGTAGAAACTATGGCTACACCTTC
CDR3aa: CASSFRGRRNYGYTF

j_gene: TRBJ1-2
abundance: medium-sized
d_gene: .
v_gene: TRBV12-3/TRBV12-4
CDR3nt: TGTGCCAGCAGTTTAGTTGTAGGGAATGGCTACACCTTC
CDR3aa: CASSLVVGNGYTF

j_gene: TRBJ1-2
abundance: large
d_gene: .
v_gene: TRBV12-3/TRBV12-4
CDR3nt: TGTGCCAGCAGTTTAGCGCGGGTGATCTATGGCTACACCTTC
CDR3aa: CASSLARVIYGYTF

j_gene: TRBJ1-2
abundance: medium-sized
d_gene: TRBD1
v_gene: TRBV12-3/TRBV12-4
CDR3nt: TGTGCCAGCCGGGACAGAGGAGGCTACACCTTC
CDR3aa: CASRDRGGYTF

j_gene: TRBJ1-2
abundance: medium-sized
d_gene: TRBD1
v_gene: TRBV12-3/TRBV12-4
CDR3nt: TGTGCCAGCAGAGCCGGGACAGGGATCTCTAACTATGGCTACACCTTC
CDR3aa: CASRAGTGISNYGYTF

j_gene: TRBJ1-2
abundance: medium-sized
d_gene: TRBD1
v_gene: TRBV12-3/TRBV12-4
CDR3nt: TGTGCCAGCAGCCGCACTAGACAGGGAACTAACTATGGCTACACCTTC
CDR3aa: CASSRTRQGTNYGYTF

j_gene: TRBJ1-2
abundance: medium-sized
d_gene: .
v_gene: TRBV12-3/TRBV12-4
CDR3nt: TGTGCCAGCAGTTTCAAGGATGGCTACACCTTC
CDR3aa: CASSFKDGYTF

j_gene: TRBJ1-2
abundance: medium-sized
d_gene: TRBD1
v_gene: TRBV12-3/TRBV12-4
CDR3nt: TGTGCCAGCAGTTTAGCTAAAGGGACAGTTAGCGGCTACACCTTC
CDR3aa: CASSLAKGTVSGYTF

j_gene: TRBJ1-2
abundance: medium-sized
d_gene: .
v_gene: TRBV12-3/TRBV12-4
CDR3nt: TGTGCCAGCAGGCACAGGGCGCTGGGCGGCTACACCTTC
CDR3aa: CASRHRALGGYTF